This TCR beta chain came from a study of blood T cell repertoires in COVID-19. Study context: Acute and convalescent COVID-19 specimens originated in the United States, Italy and Spain. T cells, B-cell-depleted T cells, or PBMCs supplied cDNA or gDNA.

Original data processing: It was from reference gene primer amplification that nucleated cell counts were estimated. Data came from immunoSEQ multiplex PCR; TCRdb stores just in-frame clones and leaves some out. The DNA was the basis for D and trimming; V, J and clone size are from that table. The table includes approximately 42,000 clones, roughly 73% detected once. Germline V gives CDR1 SQVTM, CDR2 ANQGSEA. The CDR3 contains 12 residues. The V and J ends lost 4 bases and 3 bases, in that order; junction bases with no gene match: 2. The sample taken for sequencing was peripheral blood. The V gene is TRBV29-1, the J gene TRBJ1-1; 7 bases are a match to TRBD1. The sequence was obtained from an elderly man with acute or convalescent COVID-19. The CDR3 sequence: CSVGGTDTEAFF. In DNA, the CDR3 is TGCAGCGTTGGGGGGACAGACACTGAAGCTTTCTTT.